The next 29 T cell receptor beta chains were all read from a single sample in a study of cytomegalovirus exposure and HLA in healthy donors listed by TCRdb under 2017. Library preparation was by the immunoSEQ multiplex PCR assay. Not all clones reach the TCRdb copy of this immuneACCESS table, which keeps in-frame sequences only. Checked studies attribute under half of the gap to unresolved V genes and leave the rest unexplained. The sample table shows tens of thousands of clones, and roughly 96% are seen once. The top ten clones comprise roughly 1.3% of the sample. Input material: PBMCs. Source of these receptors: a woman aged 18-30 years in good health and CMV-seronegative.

The CDR3, as DNA: TGCGCCAGCAGCTCCCGGAAGGAATCGGGACTAGCGGGACTCATGTCCGGGGAGCTGTTTTTT. Encoded protein: CASSSRKESGLAGLMSGELFF. The chain combines TRBV5-1 with TRBJ2-2; TRBD2 aligns across 13 bases. J gave up 6 bases and V 3 bases, and 20 bases lay outside the gene matches. This CDR3 has 21 amino acids. Germline V CDR1 and CDR2: SGHRS, YFSETQ.

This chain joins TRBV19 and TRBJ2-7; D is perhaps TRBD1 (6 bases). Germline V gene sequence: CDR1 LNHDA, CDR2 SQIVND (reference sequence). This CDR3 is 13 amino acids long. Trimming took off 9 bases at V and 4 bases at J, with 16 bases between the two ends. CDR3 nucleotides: TGTGCCAGCGGACAGACAAGGGGTTACGAGCAGTACTTC. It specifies CASGQTRGYEQYF. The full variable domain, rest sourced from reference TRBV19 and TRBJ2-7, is DGGITQSPKYLFRKEGQNVTLSCEQNLNHDAMYWYRQDPGQGLRLIYYSQIVNDFQKGDIAEGYSVSREKKESFPLTVTSAQKNPTAFYLCASGQTRGYEQYFGPGTRLTVT.

CDR3: CASSQGWASSGYEQYF. For the CDR3, the DNA is TGCGCCAGCAGCCAAGGTTGGGCTTCCTCCGGCTACGAGCAGTACTTC. The chain carries TRBV4-1 and TRBJ2-7; D is unclear. This CDR3 contains 16 residues. Germline V gene sequence: CDR1 MGHRA, CDR2 YSYEKL. V shed 1 base and J shed 3 bases, with 16 bases lying between them.

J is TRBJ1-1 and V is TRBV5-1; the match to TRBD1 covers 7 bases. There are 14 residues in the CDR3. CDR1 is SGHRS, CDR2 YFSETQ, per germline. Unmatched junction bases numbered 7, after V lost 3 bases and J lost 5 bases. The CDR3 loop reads CASSSGTVHTEAFF. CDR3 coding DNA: TGCGCCAGCAGCTCCGGGACAGTACATACTGAAGCTTTCTTT.

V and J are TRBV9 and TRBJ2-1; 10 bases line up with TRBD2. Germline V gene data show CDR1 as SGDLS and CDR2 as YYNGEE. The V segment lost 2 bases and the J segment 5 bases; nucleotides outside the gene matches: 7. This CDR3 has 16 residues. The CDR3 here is CASSVFGTSDHNEQFF. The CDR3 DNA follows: TGTGCCAGCAGCGTTTTTGGGACTAGCGACCACAATGAGCAGTTCTTC.

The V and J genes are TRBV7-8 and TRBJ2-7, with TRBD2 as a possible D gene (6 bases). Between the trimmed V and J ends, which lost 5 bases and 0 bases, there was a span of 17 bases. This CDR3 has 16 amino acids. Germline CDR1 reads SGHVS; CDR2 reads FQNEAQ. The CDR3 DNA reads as TGTGCCAGCAGCCTGAGGGCGGGAAGGACCTCCTACGAGCAGTACTTC. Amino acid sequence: CASSLRAGRTSYEQYF.

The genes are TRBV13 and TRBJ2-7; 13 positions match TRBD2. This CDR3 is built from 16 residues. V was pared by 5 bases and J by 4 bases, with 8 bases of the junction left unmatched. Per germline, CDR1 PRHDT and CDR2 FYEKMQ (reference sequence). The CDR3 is CASSPNGLAGVYEQYF. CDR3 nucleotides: TGTGCCAGCAGCCCAAATGGACTAGCGGGAGTTTACGAGCAGTACTTC. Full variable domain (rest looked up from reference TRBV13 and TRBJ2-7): AAGVIQSPRHLIKEKRETATLKCYPIPRHDTVYWYQQGPGQDPQFLISFYEKMQSDKGSIPDRFSAQQFSDYHSELNMSSLELGDSALYFCASSPNGLAGVYEQYFGPGTRLTVT.

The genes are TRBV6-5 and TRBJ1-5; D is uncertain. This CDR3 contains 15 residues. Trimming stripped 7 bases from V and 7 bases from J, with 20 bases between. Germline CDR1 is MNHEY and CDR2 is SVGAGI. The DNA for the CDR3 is TGTGCCAGCAAGAAGAGGACTCTAGGAAGGCAGCCCCAGCATTTT. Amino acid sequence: CASKKRTLGRQPQHF.

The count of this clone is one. The CDR3 protein is CASSLGFDGSSLGKTQYF. The CDR3 region has the DNA TGTGCCAGCAGCTTAGGGTTCGACGGTTCCTCTCTCGGGAAGACCCAGTACTTC. V is TRBV11-2 and J is TRBJ2-5; a possible D gene is TRBD2 (5 bases). Germline CDR1 reads SGHAT; CDR2 reads FQNNGV. The CDR3 sequence is 18 residues long. V gave up 1 base and J gave up 6 bases, with 24 bases separating them.

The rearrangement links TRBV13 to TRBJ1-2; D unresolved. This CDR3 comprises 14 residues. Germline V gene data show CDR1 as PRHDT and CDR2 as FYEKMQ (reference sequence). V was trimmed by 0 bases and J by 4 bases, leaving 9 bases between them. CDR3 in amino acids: CASSLGRYSYGYTF. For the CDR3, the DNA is TGTGCCAGCAGCTTAGGGAGATATTCCTATGGCTACACCTTC.

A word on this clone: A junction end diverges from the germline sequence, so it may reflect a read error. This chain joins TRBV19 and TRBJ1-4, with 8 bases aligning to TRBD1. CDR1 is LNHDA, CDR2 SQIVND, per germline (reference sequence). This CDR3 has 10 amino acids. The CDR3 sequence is CASGTGDLRF. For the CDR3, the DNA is TGTGCCAGCGGGACAGGCGACCTTCGTTTT.

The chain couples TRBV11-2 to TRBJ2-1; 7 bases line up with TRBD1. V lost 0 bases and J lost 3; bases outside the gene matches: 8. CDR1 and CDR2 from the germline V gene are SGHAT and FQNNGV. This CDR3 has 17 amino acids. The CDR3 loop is CASSLDEGASFYNEQFF. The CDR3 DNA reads TGTGCCAGCAGCTTAGACGAGGGGGCCAGTTTCTACAATGAGCAGTTCTTC.

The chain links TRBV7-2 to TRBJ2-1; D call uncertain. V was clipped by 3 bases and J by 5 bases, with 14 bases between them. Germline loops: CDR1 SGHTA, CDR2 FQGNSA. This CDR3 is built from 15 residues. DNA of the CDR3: TGTGCCAGCAGCTTTGGGCATACTGTGAACAATGAGCAGTTCTTC. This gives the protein CASSFGHTVNNEQFF.

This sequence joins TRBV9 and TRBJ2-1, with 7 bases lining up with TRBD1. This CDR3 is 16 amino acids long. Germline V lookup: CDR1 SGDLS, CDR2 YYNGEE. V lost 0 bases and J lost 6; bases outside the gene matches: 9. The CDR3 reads CASSVGRGRGFNEQFF. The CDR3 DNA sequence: TGTGCCAGCAGCGTAGGCAGGGGGAGAGGTTTCAATGAGCAGTTCTTC.

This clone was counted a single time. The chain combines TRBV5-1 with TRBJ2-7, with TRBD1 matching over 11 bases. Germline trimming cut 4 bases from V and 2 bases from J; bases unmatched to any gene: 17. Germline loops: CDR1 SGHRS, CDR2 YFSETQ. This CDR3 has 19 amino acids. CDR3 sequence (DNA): TGCGCCAGCAGCCACCAGGGGGGACAGGGGGGGTCCGGGGCCTACGAGCAGTACTTC. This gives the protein CASSHQGGQGGSGAYEQYF.

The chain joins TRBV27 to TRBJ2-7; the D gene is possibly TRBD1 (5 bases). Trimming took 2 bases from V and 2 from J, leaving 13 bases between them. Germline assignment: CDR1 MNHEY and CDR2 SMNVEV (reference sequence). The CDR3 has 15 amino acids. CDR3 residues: CASSLIRVTPYEQYF. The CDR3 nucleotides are TGTGCCAGCAGTTTAATCAGGGTGACTCCCTACGAGCAGTACTTC.

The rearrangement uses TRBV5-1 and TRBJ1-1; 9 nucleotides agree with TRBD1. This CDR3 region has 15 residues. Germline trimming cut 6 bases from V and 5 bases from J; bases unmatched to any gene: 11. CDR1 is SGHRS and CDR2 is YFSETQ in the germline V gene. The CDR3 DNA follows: TGCGCCAGCACCTACTCGACAGGGGGAAAGACTGAAGCTTTCTTT. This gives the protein CASTYSTGGKTEAFF.

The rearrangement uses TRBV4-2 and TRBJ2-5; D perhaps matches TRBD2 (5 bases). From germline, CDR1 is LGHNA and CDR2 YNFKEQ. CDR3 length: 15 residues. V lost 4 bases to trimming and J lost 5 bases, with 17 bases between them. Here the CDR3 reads CASSPQTRSWETQYF. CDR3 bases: TGTGCCAGCAGCCCCCAAACTAGGTCGTGGGAGACCCAGTACTTC.

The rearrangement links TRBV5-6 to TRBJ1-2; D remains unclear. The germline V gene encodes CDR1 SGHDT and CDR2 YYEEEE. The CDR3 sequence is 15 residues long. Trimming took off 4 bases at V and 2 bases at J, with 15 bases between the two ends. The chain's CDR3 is CASSRPGWQNYGYTF. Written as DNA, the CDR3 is TGTGCCAGCAGCCGTCCCGGGTGGCAGAACTATGGCTACACCTTC.

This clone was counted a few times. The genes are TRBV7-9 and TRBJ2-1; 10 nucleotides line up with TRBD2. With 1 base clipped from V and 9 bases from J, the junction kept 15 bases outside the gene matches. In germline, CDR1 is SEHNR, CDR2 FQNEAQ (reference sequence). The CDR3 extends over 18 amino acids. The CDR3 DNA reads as TGTGCCAGCAGCTTAGGTGTGTTGGCTAGCGGGAGACCTGCTGAGCAGTTCTTC. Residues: CASSLGVLASGRPAEQFF.

CDR3 protein: CASTTTPDRRHYGYTF. Written as DNA, the CDR3 is TGTGCCAGCACCACAACCCCTGACAGGAGACACTATGGCTACACCTTC. This sequence joins TRBV2 and TRBJ1-2; perhaps TRBD1 as D (6 bases). CDR1 is SNHLY, CDR2 FYNNEI, per germline. The CDR3 totals 16 residues. V lost 7 bases and J lost 3, with 21 bases in between.

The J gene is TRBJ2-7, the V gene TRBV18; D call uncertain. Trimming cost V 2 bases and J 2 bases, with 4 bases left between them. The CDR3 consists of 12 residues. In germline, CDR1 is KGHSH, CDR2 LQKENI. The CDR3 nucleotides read TGTGCCAGCTCACCAGCGGCCTACGAGCAGTACTTC. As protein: CASSPAAYEQYF.

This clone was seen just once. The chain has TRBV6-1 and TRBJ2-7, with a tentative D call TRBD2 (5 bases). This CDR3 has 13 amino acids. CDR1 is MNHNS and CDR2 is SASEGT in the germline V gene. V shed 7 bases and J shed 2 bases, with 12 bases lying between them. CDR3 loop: CASILGSPYEQYF. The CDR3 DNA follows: TGTGCCAGCATCTTAGGGAGTCCCTACGAGCAGTACTTC.

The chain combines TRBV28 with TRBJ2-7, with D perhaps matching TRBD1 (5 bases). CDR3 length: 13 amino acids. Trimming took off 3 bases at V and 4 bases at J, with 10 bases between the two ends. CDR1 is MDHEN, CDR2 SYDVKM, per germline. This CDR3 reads CASSFRTIYEQYF. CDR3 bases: TGTGCCAGCAGTTTCCGGACAATTTACGAGCAGTACTTC.

CDR3 protein: CASSWTGTGRNTGELFF. In DNA, the CDR3 is TGTGCCAGTAGTTGGACCGGGACAGGGAGGAACACCGGGGAGCTGTTTTTT. J is TRBJ2-2 and V is TRBV19, with 9 bases that match TRBD1. V lost 5 bases, J lost 1 base, and 8 bases stayed unmatched. Germline V gene data show CDR1 as LNHDA and CDR2 as SQIVND (reference sequence). The CDR3 loop spans 17 amino acids.

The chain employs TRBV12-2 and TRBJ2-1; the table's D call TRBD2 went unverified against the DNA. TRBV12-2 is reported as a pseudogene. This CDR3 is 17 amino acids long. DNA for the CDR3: TGTGCAAGTCCCAACATCGGGGGACTAGCCAGTTGCAATGAGCAGTTCTTC. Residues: CASPNIGGLASCNEQFF.

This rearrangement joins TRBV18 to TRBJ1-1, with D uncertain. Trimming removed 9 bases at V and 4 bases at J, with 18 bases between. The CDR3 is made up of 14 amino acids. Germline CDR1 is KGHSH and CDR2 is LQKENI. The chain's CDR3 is CASSRANRGTEAFF. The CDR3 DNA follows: TGTGCCAGTAGCCGGGCAAACCGGGGCACTGAAGCTTTCTTT.

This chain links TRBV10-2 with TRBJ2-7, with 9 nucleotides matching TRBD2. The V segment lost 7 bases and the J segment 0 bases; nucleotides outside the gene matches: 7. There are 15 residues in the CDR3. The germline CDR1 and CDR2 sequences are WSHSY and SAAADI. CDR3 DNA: TGCGCCAGCACAAAACCGACTAGCGGCTCCTACGAGCAGTACTTC. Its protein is CASTKPTSGSYEQYF.

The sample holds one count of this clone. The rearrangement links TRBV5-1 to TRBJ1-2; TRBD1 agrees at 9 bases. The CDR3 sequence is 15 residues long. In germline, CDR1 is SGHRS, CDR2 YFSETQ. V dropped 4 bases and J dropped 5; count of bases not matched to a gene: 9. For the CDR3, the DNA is TGCGCCAGCAGCGCCCGGGACAGGGCTATGTATGGCTACACCTTC. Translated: CASSARDRAMYGYTF.